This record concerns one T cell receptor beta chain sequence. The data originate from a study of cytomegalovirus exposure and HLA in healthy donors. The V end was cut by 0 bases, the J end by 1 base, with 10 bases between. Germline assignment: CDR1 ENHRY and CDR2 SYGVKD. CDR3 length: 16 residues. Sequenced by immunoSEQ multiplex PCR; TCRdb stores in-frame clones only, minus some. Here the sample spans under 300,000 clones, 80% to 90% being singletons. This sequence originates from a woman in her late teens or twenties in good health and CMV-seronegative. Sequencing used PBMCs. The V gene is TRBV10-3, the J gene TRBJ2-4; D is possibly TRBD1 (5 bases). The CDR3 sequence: CAISESARDAKNIQYF. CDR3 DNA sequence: TGTGCCATCAGTGAGTCGGCCAGGGATGCCAAAAACATTCAGTACTTC.